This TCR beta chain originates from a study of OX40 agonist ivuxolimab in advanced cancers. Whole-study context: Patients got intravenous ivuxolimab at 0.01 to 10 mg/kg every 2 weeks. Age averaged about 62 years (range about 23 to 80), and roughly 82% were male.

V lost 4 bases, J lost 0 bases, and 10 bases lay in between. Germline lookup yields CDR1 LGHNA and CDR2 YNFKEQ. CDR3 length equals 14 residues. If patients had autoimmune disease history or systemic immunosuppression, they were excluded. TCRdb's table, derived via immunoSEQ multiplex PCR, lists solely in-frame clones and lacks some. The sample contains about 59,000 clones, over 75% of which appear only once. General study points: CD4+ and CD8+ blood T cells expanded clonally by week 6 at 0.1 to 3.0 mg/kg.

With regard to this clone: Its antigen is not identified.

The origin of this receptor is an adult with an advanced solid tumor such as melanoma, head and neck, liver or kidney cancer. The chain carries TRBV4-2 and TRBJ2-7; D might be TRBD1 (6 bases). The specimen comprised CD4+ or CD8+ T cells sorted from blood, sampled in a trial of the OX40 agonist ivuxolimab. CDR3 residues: CASSLTGTSYEQYF. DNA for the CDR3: TGTGCCAGCAGCCTCACAGGGACCTCCTACGAGCAGTACTTC.